These T cell receptor beta chains were read from a single sample in a study of cytomegalovirus exposure and HLA in healthy donors. Assay used: immunoSEQ multiplex PCR; TCRdb lists only in-frame clones, some missing. This sample yields a few hundred thousand clones, of which roughly 89% are seen a single time; under 0.45% belongs to the top ten. The sample taken for sequencing was PBMCs. The receptors derive from a woman aged 18-29 years in good health and CMV-seronegative. Each CDR3 is given with its conserved first and last residue. The D gene is left open where the match is weak. Not all rows give a size; the values are once, few, many and, for expanded clones, a class.

clone size: -; D gene: TRBD1; J gene: TRBJ1-6; V gene: TRBV5-8; CDR3 protein: CASSRGQESSYNSPLHF; CDR3 DNA: TGTGCCAGCAGCCGCGGACAGGAGAGCTCCTATAATTCACCCCTCCACTTT
clone size: once; D gene: TRBD1; J gene: TRBJ2-1; V gene: TRBV5-6; CDR3 protein: CASSLPGTGEDNEQFF; CDR3 DNA: TGTGCCAGCAGCTTGCCCGGGACAGGGGAGGACAATGAGCAGTTCTTC
clone size: -; D gene: -; J gene: TRBJ2-7; V gene: TRBV4-1; CDR3 protein: CASSQGVGSSYEQYF; CDR3 DNA: TGCGCCAGCAGCCAAGGCGTGGGGAGCTCCTACGAGCAGTACTTC
clone size: -; D gene: -; J gene: TRBJ1-6; V gene: TRBV30; CDR3 protein: CAWRPGLGNSPLHF; CDR3 DNA: TGTGCCTGGAGGCCAGGGTTGGGCAATTCACCCCTCCACTTT
clone size: -; D gene: -; J gene: TRBJ1-2; V gene: TRBV28; CDR3 protein: CASSGTESNYGYTF; CDR3 DNA: TGTGCCAGCAGCGGTACAGAGTCTAACTATGGCTACACCTTC
clone size: -; D gene: TRBD1; J gene: TRBJ1-1; V gene: TRBV2; CDR3 protein: CASNQGTGAFF; CDR3 DNA: TGTGCCAGCAACCAAGGGACAGGTGCTTTCTTT
clone size: -; D gene: -; J gene: TRBJ2-3; V gene: TRBV9; CDR3 protein: CASSVARFTDTQYF; CDR3 DNA: TGTGCCAGCAGCGTAGCTCGTTTCACAGATACGCAGTATTTT
clone size: -; D gene: -; J gene: TRBJ2-1; V gene: TRBV5-1; CDR3 protein: CASIKGSNYNEQFF; CDR3 DNA: TGCGCCAGCATCAAGGGGTCGAACTACAATGAGCAGTTCTTC
clone size: -; D gene: -; J gene: TRBJ1-1; V gene: TRBV5-4; CDR3 protein: CASSTGSGLNTEAFF; CDR3 DNA: TGTGCCAGCAGCACGGGGTCGGGCCTGAACACTGAAGCTTTCTTT
clone size: -; D gene: TRBD1; J gene: TRBJ1-6; V gene: TRBV5-1; CDR3 protein: CASSLEVGGQGSKSPLHF; CDR3 DNA: TGCGCCAGCAGCTTGGAAGTGGGGGGACAGGGGTCTAAGTCACCCCTCCACTTT
clone size: -; D gene: TRBD1; J gene: TRBJ2-2; V gene: TRBV2; CDR3 protein: CASRRRQGGELFF; CDR3 DNA: TGTGCCAGCAGACGAAGACAGGGCGGGGAGCTGTTTTTT
clone size: -; D gene: -; J gene: TRBJ2-2; V gene: TRBV13; CDR3 protein: CASSLRQAGELFF; CDR3 DNA: TGTGCCAGCAGCCTCAGACAGGCCGGGGAGCTGTTTTTT